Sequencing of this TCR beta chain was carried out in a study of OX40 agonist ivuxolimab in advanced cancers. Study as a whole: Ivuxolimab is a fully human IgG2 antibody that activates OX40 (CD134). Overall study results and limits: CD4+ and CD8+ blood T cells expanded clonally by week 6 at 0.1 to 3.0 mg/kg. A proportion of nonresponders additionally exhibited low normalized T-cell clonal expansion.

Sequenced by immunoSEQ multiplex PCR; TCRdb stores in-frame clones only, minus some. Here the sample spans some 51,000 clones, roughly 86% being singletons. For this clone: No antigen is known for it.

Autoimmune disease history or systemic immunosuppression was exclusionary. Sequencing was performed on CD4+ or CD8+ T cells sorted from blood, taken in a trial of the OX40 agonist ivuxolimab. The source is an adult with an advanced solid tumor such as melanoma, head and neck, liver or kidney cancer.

The CDR3 here is CASSLGPGKNIQYF. The CDR3 DNA reads TGTGCCAGCAGCTTAGGCCCTGGAAAAAACATTCAGTACTTC. This rearrangement joins TRBV11-2 to TRBJ2-4; D is uncertain. This CDR3 comprises 14 residues. The V gene's germline CDR1 is SGHAT and CDR2 FQNNGV. V lost 1 base and J lost 4, with 8 bases in between.